The table lists the clone carrying this T cell receptor beta chain with a few counts. What it recognizes is unknown. This sample was included in a study of T-cell memory formation after mild COVID-19. Across the study: TCR clustering was largely donor specific. Findings of the study overall: Clones that contracted from day 15 to 85 were balanced CD4/CD8, while later expanders leaned CD4+. Researchers could not confirm that second-wave clones peaking on day 37 targeted SARS-CoV-2.

TCR alpha and TCR beta cDNA libraries with sample barcodes and UMIs came from 5'RACE using constant-segment primers. TCRdb ran MiXCR on the 5' RACE reads and lists one entry per CDR3 protein. Seen here are tens of thousands of distinct CDR3 sequences, 10% to 15% observed once, and the top ten hold more than 20%. CDR3 length: 18 residues. Per the germline V gene, CDR1 is SGDLS and CDR2 is YYNGEE. V was pared by 2 bases and J by 0 bases, with 18 bases between. The rearrangement links TRBV9 to TRBJ2-1; the D is unclear. The sequencing input was PBMCs or a T cell subset sorted from them (not recorded which). The TCR sequence derives from a man aged 18 to 30 who had mild COVID-19 (a few samples of this study predate the infection). Cell type and time point are not known. The chain's CDR3 is CASSVTPWSTSSYNEQFF. The CDR3 DNA reads TGTGCCAGCAGCGTTACCCCTTGGTCTACCAGCTCCTACAATGAGCAGTTCTTC. The variable domain in full, completed from reference TRBV9 and TRBJ2-1, reads DSGVTQTPKHLITATGQRVTLRCSPRSGDLSVYWYQQSLDQGLQFLIQYYNGEERAKGNILERFSAQQFPDLHSELNLSSLELGDSALYFCASSVTPWSTSSYNEQFFGPGTRLTVL.